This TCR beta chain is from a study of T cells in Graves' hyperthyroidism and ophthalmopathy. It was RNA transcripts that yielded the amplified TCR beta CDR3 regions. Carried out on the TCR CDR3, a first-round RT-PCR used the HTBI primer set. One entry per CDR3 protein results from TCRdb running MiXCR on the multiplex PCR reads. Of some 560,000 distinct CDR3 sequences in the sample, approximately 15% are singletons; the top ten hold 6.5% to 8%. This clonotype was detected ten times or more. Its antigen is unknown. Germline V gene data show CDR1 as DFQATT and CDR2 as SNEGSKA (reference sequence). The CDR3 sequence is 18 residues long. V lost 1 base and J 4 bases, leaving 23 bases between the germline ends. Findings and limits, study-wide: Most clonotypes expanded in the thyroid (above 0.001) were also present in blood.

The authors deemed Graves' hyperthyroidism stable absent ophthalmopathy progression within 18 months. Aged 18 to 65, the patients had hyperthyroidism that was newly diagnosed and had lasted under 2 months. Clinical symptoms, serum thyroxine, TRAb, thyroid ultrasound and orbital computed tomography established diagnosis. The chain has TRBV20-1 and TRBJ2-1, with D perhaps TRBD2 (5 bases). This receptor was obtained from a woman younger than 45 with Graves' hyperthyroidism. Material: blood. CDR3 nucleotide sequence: TGCAGTGCTAGAGCAGATATAATACGAGCGGAGACTTACAATGAGCAGTTCTTC. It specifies CSARADIIRAETYNEQFF.